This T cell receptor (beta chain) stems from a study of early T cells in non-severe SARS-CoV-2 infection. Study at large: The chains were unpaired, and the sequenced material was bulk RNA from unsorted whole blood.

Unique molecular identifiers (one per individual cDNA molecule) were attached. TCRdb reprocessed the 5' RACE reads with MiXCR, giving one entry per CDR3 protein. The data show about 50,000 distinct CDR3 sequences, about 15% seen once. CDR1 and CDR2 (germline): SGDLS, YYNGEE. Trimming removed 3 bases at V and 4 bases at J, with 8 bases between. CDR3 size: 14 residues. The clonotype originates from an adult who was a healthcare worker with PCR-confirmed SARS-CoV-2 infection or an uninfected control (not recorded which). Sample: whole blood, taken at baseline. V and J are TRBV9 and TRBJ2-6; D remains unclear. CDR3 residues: CASSASTGANVLTF. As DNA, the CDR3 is TGTGCCAGCAGCGCTTCTACCGGGGCCAACGTCCTGACTTTC.